This paragraph covers one TCR beta chain sequence. The study team obtained lesional scalp punch biopsies and peripheral blood from alopecia areata patients. Investigators sorted PBMCs to obtain both CD4+ and CD8+ T cells. This specimen comes from a study of CD8+ T cells in alopecia areata. Study at large: Patients received oral tofacitinib, 5 to 10 mg twice daily, for moderate-to-severe alopecia areata. Tofacitinib dosing lasted 6 to 18 months, which was then followed by 6 months off drug.

Following RNA extraction, reverse transcription yielded cDNA that acted as the sequencing template. Some clones are missing from TCRdb's copy, which holds only in-frame ones; the method was immunoSEQ multiplex PCR. The sample lists some 150,000 clones; 45% to 60% were seen once. Trimming shortened V by 5 bases and J by 0 bases, and 6 bases separated the two germline ends. CDR3 length: 13 amino acids. Germline CDR1 is LNHNV and CDR2 is YYDKDF (reference sequence). The receptor was isolated from a human donor with alopecia areata. The input for sequencing was CD8+ T cells sorted from blood, taken at week 0. The V and J genes are TRBV15 and TRBJ2-3, with no clear D. CDR3 DNA: TGTGCCACCAGCGCCCCTAGCACAGATACGCAGTATTTT. It specifies CATSAPSTDTQYF.